This T cell receptor (beta chain) was sequenced in a study of T cell changes during pregnancy in multiple sclerosis. Sequencing was performed with immunoSEQ multiplex PCR; in TCRdb, only in-frame clones are kept and a portion is missing. The sample lists tens of thousands of clones, around 90% occurring once. The germline gives CDR1 SGHRS, CDR2 YFSETQ. The ends lost 4 bases at V and 6 bases at J; junction bases unmatched: 11. CDR3 size: 15 residues. The sample here was CD4+ T cells from peripheral blood mononuclear cells, taken before pregnancy. The TCR comes from a female donor with multiple sclerosis, enrolled in a pregnancy study. The rearrangement uses TRBV5-1 and TRBJ2-3; TRBD1 aligns across 7 bases. The DNA for the CDR3 is TGCGCCAGCAGCGAGGTGACAGGGTTTGGTGATACGCAGTATTTT. Translating it yields CASSEVTGFGDTQYF.